This record concerns one TCR beta chain sequence. This entry comes from a study of blood T cell repertoires in COVID-19. Study information: Samples of COVID-19 (acute and convalescent) were obtained from the United States, Italy and Spain. The cDNA or gDNA used as material had been derived from T cells, B-cell-depleted T cells, or PBMCs.

CDR1 is MNHEY and CDR2 is SVGAGI in the germline V gene. Trimming stripped 2 bases from V and 4 bases from J, with 17 bases between. The CDR3 spans 16 residues. Clones were read by immunoSEQ multiplex PCR, and TCRdb kept only the in-frame ones, dropping some. The table has over 60,000 clones, approximately 92% seen once. What was sequenced was peripheral blood. The source of this sequence is a human donor in a cohort sampled during active COVID-19. The chain uses TRBV6-5 and TRBJ1-2; a possible D gene is TRBD1 (5 bases). Written as DNA, the CDR3 is TGTGCCAGCAGTTACACCAGGGCCCTGGGGCCCTATGGCTACACCTTC. Amino acids: CASSYTRALGPYGYTF.